This TCR beta chain was obtained from a study of blood T cell repertoires in COVID-19. Study information: The origin of the acute and convalescent COVID-19 samples was the United States, Italy and Spain.

Trimming removed 4 bases at V and 0 bases at J, with 9 bases between. Germline CDR1 GTSNPN, CDR2 SVGIG (reference sequence). The CDR3 has 14 amino acids. Those enrolled, adults aged roughly 18 to 90 years, came from roughly 22 US areas. TCRdb keeps only in-frame clones here, not all; method: immunoSEQ multiplex PCR. The repertoire consists of approximately 250,000 clones, with approximately 90% occurring once and the leading ten covering approximately 2.7%. The TCR comes from a man aged 35-49 years who had been exposed to COVID-19. Sequences were obtained from PBMCs or T cells enriched from blood (not recorded which). This sequence joins TRBV30 and TRBJ1-4; no definite D call. CDR3: CAWNGLATNEKLFF. The CDR3 bases are TGTGCCTGGAACGGACTCGCAACTAATGAAAAACTGTTTTTT.